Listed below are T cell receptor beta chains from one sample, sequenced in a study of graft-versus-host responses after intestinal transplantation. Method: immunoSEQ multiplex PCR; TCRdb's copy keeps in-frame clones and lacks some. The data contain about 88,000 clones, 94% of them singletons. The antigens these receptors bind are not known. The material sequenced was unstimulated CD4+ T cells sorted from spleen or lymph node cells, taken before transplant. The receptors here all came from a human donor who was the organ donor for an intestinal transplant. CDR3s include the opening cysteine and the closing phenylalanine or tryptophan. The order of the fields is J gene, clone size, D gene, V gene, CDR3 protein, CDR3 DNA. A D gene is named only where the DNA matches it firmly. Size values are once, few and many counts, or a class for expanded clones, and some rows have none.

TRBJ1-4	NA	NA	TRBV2	CASSGGAVGEKLFF	TGTGCCAGCAGTGGGGGGGCAGTAGGGGAAAAACTGTTTTTT
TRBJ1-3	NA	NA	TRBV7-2	CASSLGRRKAGNTIYF	TGTGCCAGCAGCTTAGGGAGGAGAAAAGCTGGAAACACCATATATTTT
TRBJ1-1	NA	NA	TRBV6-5	CASSSPDGTEAFF	TGTGCCAGCAGTTCTCCGGACGGCACTGAAGCTTTCTTT
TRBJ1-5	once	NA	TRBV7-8	CASSLGSQGYQPQHF	TGTGCCAGCAGCTTAGGAAGTCAGGGTTATCAGCCCCAGCATTTT
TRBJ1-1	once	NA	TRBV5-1	CASSLMEVGNTEAFF	TGCGCCAGCAGCTTAATGGAGGTAGGGAACACTGAAGCTTTCTTT
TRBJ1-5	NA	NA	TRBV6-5	CASSFDSNQPQHF	TGTGCCAGCAGTTTTGACAGTAATCAGCCCCAGCATTTT
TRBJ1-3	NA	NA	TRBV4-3	CASSQDTGIWTSGNTIYF	TGCGCCAGCAGCCAAGATACAGGGATTTGGACCTCTGGAAACACCATATATTTT
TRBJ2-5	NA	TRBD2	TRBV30	CAWGSGRGGLQETQYF	TGTGCCTGGGGGAGCGGTCGCGGGGGGCTACAAGAGACCCAGTACTTC
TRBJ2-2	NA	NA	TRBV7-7	CASSLGGLLTGELFF	TGTGCTAGCAGCTTAGGTGGACTTTTAACCGGGGAGCTGTTTTTT
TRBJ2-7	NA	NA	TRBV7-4	CARLMDRYYEQYF	TGTGCCAGGTTGATGGACAGATACTACGAGCAGTACTTC
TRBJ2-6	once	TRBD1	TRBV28	CASSGRDRGSGANVLTF	TGTGCCAGCAGTGGCCGGGACAGGGGCTCTGGGGCCAACGTCCTGACTTTC
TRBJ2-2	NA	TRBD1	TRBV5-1	CASSLGTGTFTGELFF	TGCGCCAGCAGCTTAGGGACAGGGACGTTCACCGGGGAGCTGTTTTTT
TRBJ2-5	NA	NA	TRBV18	CASSHRPETQYF	TGTGCCAGCTCCCACCGCCCAGAGACCCAGTACTTC
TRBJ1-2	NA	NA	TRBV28	CASSFGSYGYTF	TGTGCCAGCAGTTTTGGTTCATATGGCTACACCTTC
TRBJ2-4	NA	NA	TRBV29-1	CSVESSGIAKNIQYF	TGCAGCGTCGAATCCTCAGGGATAGCCAAAAACATTCAGTACTTC
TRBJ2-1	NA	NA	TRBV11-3	CASSLMDSPNNEQFF	TGTGCCAGCAGCTTAATGGATTCCCCAAACAATGAGCAGTTCTTC
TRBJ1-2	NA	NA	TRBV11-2	CASSLDPRTLYGYTF	TGTGCCAGCAGCTTAGACCCGAGGACCCTCTATGGCTACACCTTC
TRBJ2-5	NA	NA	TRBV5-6	CASSFLNGETQYF	TGTGCCAGCAGCTTTTTGAACGGAGAGACCCAGTACTTC
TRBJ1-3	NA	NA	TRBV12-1	CASSFMGHNPVNTIYF	TGTGCCAGCAGCTTTATGGGACACAATCCAGTTAACACCATATATTTT
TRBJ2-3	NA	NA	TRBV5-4	CASSWMGPSTDTQYF	TGTGCCAGCAGCTGGATGGGACCGAGCACAGATACGCAGTATTTT
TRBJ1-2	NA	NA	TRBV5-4	CASSVGTGYGYTF	TGTGCCAGCAGCGTAGGGACGGGATATGGCTACACCTTC
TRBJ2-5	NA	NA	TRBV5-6	CASSWRRGGGETQYF	TGTGCCAGCAGCTGGCGCAGGGGAGGGGGAGAGACCCAGTACTTC
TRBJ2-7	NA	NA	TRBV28	CASRGRGTGTYEQYF	TGTGCCAGCAGGGGGAGGGGGACCGGAACCTACGAGCAGTACTTC
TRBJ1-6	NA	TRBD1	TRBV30	CAWRTGNRGYDNSPLHF	TGTGCCTGGAGGACGGGAAACAGGGGTTACGATAATTCACCCCTCCACTTT
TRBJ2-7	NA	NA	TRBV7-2	CASSFSTGYEQYF	TGTGCCAGCAGCTTCAGTACGGGGTACGAGCAGTACTTC
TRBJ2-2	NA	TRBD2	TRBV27	CASSGLAGTGELFF	TGTGCCAGCAGTGGACTAGCGGGGACCGGGGAGCTGTTTTTT
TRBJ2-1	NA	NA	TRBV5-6	CASSLARGSYNEQFF	TGTGCCAGCAGCTTGGCTCGGGGGTCCTACAATGAGCAGTTCTTC
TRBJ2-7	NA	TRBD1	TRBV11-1	CASSFRTGDVSSYEQYF	TGTGCCAGCAGCTTTAGGACAGGCGATGTGAGCTCCTACGAGCAGTACTTC
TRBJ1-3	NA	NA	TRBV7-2	CASSLVGTGSGNTIYF	TGTGCCAGCAGCTTAGTGGGAACAGGGAGTGGAAACACCATATATTTT
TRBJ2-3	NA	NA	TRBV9	CASSSRFSRGSRTTDTQYF	TGTGCCAGCAGCAGTAGGTTTTCTCGGGGCTCTCGTACCACAGATACGCAGTATTTT
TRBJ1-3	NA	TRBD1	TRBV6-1	CASSTGGSGNTIYF	TGTGCCAGCAGTACAGGGGGCTCTGGAAACACCATATATTTT
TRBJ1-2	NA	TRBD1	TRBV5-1	CASSPATNRGGYTF	TGCGCCAGCAGCCCGGCAACGAACAGGGGTGGCTACACCTTC
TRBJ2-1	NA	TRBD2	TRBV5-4	CASSTLAGGKNEQFF	TGTGCCAGCAGCACACTAGCGGGGGGTAAAAATGAGCAGTTCTTC
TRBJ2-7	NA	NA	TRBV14	CASSPFLGEDRAYEQYF	TGTGCCAGCAGCCCTTTTTTGGGAGAGGACAGAGCCTACGAGCAGTACTTC
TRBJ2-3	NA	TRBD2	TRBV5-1	CASSLVAGGFTDTQYF	TGCGCCAGCAGCTTGGTAGCGGGGGGTTTCACAGATACGCAGTATTTT
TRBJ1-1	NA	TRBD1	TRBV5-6	CASNVGTGGRAFF	TGTGCCAGCAACGTCGGGACAGGGGGCCGGGCTTTCTTT
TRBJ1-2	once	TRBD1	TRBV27	CASRAGQGGNYGYTF	TGTGCCAGCAGAGCGGGACAGGGGGGGAACTATGGCTACACCTTC
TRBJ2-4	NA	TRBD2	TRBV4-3	CASSQDGLAGPLAKNIQYF	TGCGCCAGCAGCCAGGACGGACTAGCGGGGCCCCTAGCCAAAAACATTCAGTACTTC
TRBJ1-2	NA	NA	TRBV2	CASGTGSDYGYTF	TGTGCCAGCGGAACAGGGTCGGACTATGGCTACACCTTC
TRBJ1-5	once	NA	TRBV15	CATSREKNQPQHF	TGTGCCACCAGCAGAGAAAAAAATCAGCCCCAGCATTTT
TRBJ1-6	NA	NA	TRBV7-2	CASSIQSPYSPLHF	TGTGCCAGCAGTATACAGTCCCCCTATTCACCCCTCCACTTT
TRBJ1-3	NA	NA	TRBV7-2	CASSSRRVSGGSGNTIYF	TGTGCCAGCAGCTCCCGGAGGGTTTCAGGTGGTTCTGGAAACACCATATATTTT
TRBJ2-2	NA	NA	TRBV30	CAWGRSNTGELFF	TGTGCCTGGGGACGATCGAACACCGGGGAGCTGTTTTTT
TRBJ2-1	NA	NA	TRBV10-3	CAVRPGGSRNEQFF	TGTGCCGTTCGTCCTGGGGGTTCTCGCAATGAGCAGTTCTTC
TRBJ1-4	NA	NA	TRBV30	CAFGRTNEKLFF	TGTGCCTTTGGACGGACTAATGAAAAACTGTTTTTT
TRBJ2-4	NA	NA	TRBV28	CASSLGTGNIQYF	TGTGCCAGCAGTCTCGGGACGGGAAACATTCAGTACTTC
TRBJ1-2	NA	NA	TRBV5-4	CASSSRTVNYGYTF	TGTGCCAGCAGCTCCCGGACAGTTAACTATGGCTACACCTTC
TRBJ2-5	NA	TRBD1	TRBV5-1	CASSLRTGGPPETQYF	TGCGCCAGCAGCCTCCGGACAGGGGGGCCTCCGGAGACCCAGTACTTC
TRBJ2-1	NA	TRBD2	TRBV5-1	CASSSGLAGSIYEQFF	TGCGCCAGCAGCTCAGGACTAGCGGGCTCGATCTATGAGCAGTTCTTC
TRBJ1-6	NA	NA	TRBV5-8	CASSFHTTSYNSPLHF	TGTGCCAGCAGCTTTCACACGACCTCCTATAATTCACCCCTCCACTTT
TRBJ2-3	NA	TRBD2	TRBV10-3	CAISPWGLAGSTDTQYF	TGTGCCATCAGTCCCTGGGGACTAGCGGGGAGCACAGATACGCAGTATTTT
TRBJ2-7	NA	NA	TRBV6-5	CASSFDRSRQYF	TGTGCCAGCAGTTTCGACAGGTCTCGGCAGTACTTC
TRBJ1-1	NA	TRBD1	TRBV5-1	CASSLYRGEDTEAFF	TGCGCCAGCAGCTTATACAGGGGAGAAGACACTGAAGCTTTCTTT
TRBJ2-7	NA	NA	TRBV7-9	CASSPPIRSLEYSYEQYF	TGTGCCAGCAGCCCCCCAATTAGGTCCCTGGAATACTCCTACGAGCAGTACTTC
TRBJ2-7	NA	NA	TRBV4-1	CASSQGATGPWGEQYF	TGCGCCAGCAGCCAAGGGGCCACAGGGCCCTGGGGCGAGCAGTACTTC
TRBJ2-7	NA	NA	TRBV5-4	CASSLGSGVGEQYF	TGTGCCAGCAGCTTGGGGTCCGGGGTGGGGGAGCAGTACTTC
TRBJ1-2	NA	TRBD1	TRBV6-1	CASSGGQGKGYTF	TGTGCCAGCAGCGGGGGACAGGGGAAAGGCTACACCTTC
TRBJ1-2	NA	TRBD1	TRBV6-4	CASSDDPADRGYGYTF	TGTGCCAGCAGTGACGATCCCGCCGACAGGGGCTATGGCTACACCTTC
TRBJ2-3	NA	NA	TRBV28	CASSFTHGGTDTQYF	TGTGCCAGCAGCTTCACTCACGGGGGCACAGATACGCAGTACTTT
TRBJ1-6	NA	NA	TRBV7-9	CATEPQAIWDSPLHF	TGTGCCACAGAGCCCCAGGCTATTTGGGATTCACCCCTCCACTTT